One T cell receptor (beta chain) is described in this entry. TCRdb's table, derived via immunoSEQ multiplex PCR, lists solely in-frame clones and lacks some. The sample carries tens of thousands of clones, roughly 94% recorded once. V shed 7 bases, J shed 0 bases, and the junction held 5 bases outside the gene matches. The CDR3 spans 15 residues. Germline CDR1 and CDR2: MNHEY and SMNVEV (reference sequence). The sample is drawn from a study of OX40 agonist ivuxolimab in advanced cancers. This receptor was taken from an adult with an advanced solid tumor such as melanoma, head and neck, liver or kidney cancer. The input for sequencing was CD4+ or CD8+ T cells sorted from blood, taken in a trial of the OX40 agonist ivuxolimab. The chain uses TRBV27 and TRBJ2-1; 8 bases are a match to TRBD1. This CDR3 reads CASTQGAGSYNEQFF. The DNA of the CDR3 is TGTGCCAGCACCCAGGGGGCGGGCTCCTACAATGAGCAGTTCTTC.